Listed here is a single T cell receptor beta chain. This sample is drawn from a study of shared T cell receptors in the human thymus. This CDR3 contains 14 residues. Germline V gene data show CDR1 as MDHEN and CDR2 as SYDVKM. V lost 5 bases and J lost 10, with 18 bases in between. Using immunoSEQ multiplex PCR, the repertoire was profiled, and TCRdb retains in-frame clones only, with some absent. This sample yields hundreds of thousands of clones, of which around nine tenths are seen a single time; 0.01% belongs to the top ten. This same sample was also part of a study on human thymus T cells.

The sequencing input was thymocytes. The clonotype comes from a boy younger than two with a congenital heart defect. J is TRBJ1-5 and V is TRBV28; tentatively, D is TRBD1 (6 bases). The CDR3 reads CASSPDRPISPQHF. The CDR3 DNA reads as TGTGCCAGCAGTCCCGACAGGCCGATCAGCCCCCAGCATTTT. The variable domain in full, with the rest retrieved from reference TRBV28 and TRBJ1-5, is DVKVTQSSRYLVKRTGEKVFLECVQDMDHENMFWYRQDPGLGLRLIYFSYDVKMKEKGDIPEGYSVSREKKERFSLILESASTNQTSMYLCASSPDRPISPQHFGDGTRLSIL.